The 29 T cell receptor beta chains below all came from one sample that was sequenced in a study of cytomegalovirus exposure and HLA in healthy donors. PCR amplification relied on 60 Vbeta primers (plus 13 Jbeta primers). TCRdb's copy holds only in-frame clones and misses some; the assay was immunoSEQ multiplex PCR. The sample has around 140,000 clones; about four fifths are singletons. The sequenced sample was PBMCs. The receptors come from a middle-aged man in good health and CMV-seronegative.

The chain has TRBV1 and TRBJ1-3. TRBV1 counts as a pseudogene. This CDR3 comprises 17 residues. The CDR3 sequence: CTSSQGARGSSGNTIYF. In DNA, the CDR3 is TGCACCAGCAGCCAAGGGGCCCGAGGGAGCTCTGGAAACACCATATATTTT.

This clone has only one observation. The rearrangement joins TRBV5-4 to TRBJ1-2, with 10 nucleotides matching TRBD1. Germline CDR1 SGHNT, CDR2 YYREEE (reference sequence). CDR3 length: 15 residues. Trimming cost V 4 bases and J 1 base; bases outside gene matches: 4. The CDR3 coding sequence is TGTGCCAGCAGCCTGGGGACAGGGGTTAACTATGGCTACACCTTC. Translation gives CASSLGTGVNYGYTF.

The rearrangement links TRBV7-6 to TRBJ2-2; possible D gene TRBD1, 5 bases. Germline V gene lookup returns CDR1 SGHVS and CDR2 FNYEAQ. V was shortened by 3 bases and J by 2 bases, with 16 bases between the two germline ends. The length of the CDR3 is 17 residues. CDR3 DNA sequence: TGTGCCAGCAGCTTCCAGGGTCTAACCTTAAACACCGGGGAGCTGTTTTTT. Amino acid sequence: CASSFQGLTLNTGELFF.

V and J are TRBV11-3 and TRBJ2-1, with D perhaps matching TRBD2 (6 bases). The V gene's germline CDR1 is SGHNT and CDR2 YENEEA. The CDR3 spans 15 residues. Trimming cost V 2 bases and J 7 bases, with 15 bases left between them. Here the CDR3 DNA reads TGTGCCAGCAGCTTAACTCTTGGGGGGTGGAATGAGCAGTTCTTC. It specifies CASSLTLGGWNEQFF.

The chain employs TRBV9 and TRBJ1-4, with TRBD1 matching 10 bases. Germline V gene lookup returns CDR1 SGDLS and CDR2 YYNGEE. The CDR3 is made up of 15 amino acids. J was trimmed by 10 bases and V by 0 bases; bases with no gene match: 6. This chain's CDR3 is CASSVGGQGPGKLFF. The CDR3 bases are TGTGCCAGCAGCGTAGGGGGACAGGGGCCCGGAAAACTGTTTTTT.

This chain links TRBV7-2 with TRBJ2-7; 10 positions agree with TRBD2. Germline V lookup: CDR1 SGHTA, CDR2 FQGNSA. V lost 5 bases to trimming and J lost 1 base; unmatched junction nucleotides: 5. The CDR3 has 15 residues. The CDR3, as DNA: TGTGCCAGCAGCCCCGGACTAGCGGTGTCCTACGAGCAGTACTTC. It translates to CASSPGLAVSYEQYF. Filled out from reference TRBV7-2 and TRBJ2-7, the complete variable domain reads GAGVSQSPSNKVTEKGKDVELRCDPISGHTALYWYRQSLGQGLEFLIYFQGNSAPDKSGLPSDRFSAERTGGSVSTLTIQRTQQEDSAVYLCASSPGLAVSYEQYFGPGTRLTVT.

The chain carries TRBV30 and TRBJ2-3, with TRBD2 matching over 11 bases. This CDR3 comprises 15 residues. V trimming: 0 bases; J trimming: 3 bases; junction bases outside the gene matches: 2. The V gene's germline CDR1 is GTSNPN and CDR2 SVGIG (reference sequence). The CDR3: CAWSVLAGGTDTQYF. In nucleotides, the CDR3 is TGTGCCTGGAGTGTATTAGCGGGGGGGACAGATACGCAGTATTTT.

V gene TRBV7-6 combines with J gene TRBJ1-5, with D perhaps TRBD1 (6 bases). The CDR3 is made up of 15 amino acids. V gave up 1 base and J gave up 4 bases, with 11 bases separating them. CDR1 and CDR2 from the germline V gene are SGHVS and FNYEAQ. CDR3 DNA: TGTGCCAGCAGCTTAGAACAGGGCCCAAATCAGCCCCAGCATTTT. This sequence encodes CASSLEQGPNQPQHF.

The chain is built from TRBV27 and TRBJ2-4; possible D gene TRBD1, 5 bases. Trimming removed 8 bases at V and 0 bases at J, with 17 bases between. Germline assignment: CDR1 MNHEY and CDR2 SMNVEV (reference sequence). This CDR3 is built from 16 residues. CDR3 nucleotide sequence: TGTGCCAGCGGCCTCGACAGTGAACTAGCCAAAAACATTCAGTACTTC. It translates to CASGLDSELAKNIQYF.

The rearrangement joins TRBV11-2 to TRBJ1-2; D ambiguous. Trimming removed 5 bases at V and 5 bases at J, with 12 bases between. The CDR3 has 13 residues. Germline values: CDR1 SGHAT, CDR2 FQNNGV. The DNA for the CDR3 is TGTGCCAGCAGCACCCAAGGACTGTATGGCTACACCTTC. Translation gives CASSTQGLYGYTF.

The chain is built from TRBV7-9 and TRBJ1-4; possible D gene TRBD1, 6 bases. Trimming removed 2 bases from V and 8 bases from J, with 12 bases in between. The CDR3 is 14 amino acids. CDR1 SEHNR and CDR2 FQNEAQ come from the germline V gene (reference sequence). CDR3 coding DNA: TGTGCCAGCAGCTTATCCGGGACAAACGAAAAACTGTTTTTT. Translation: CASSLSGTNEKLFF. Full variable domain (missing parts from reference TRBV7-9 and TRBJ1-4): DTGVSQNPRHKITKRGQNVTFRCDPISEHNRLYWYRQTLGQGPEFLTYFQNEAQLEKSRLLSDRFSAERPKGSFSTLEIQRTEQGDSAMYLCASSLSGTNEKLFFGSGTQLSVL.

The chain uses TRBV4-1 and TRBJ2-5; TRBD1 aligns across 12 bases. The CDR3 has 18 residues. Germline CDR1 MGHRA, CDR2 YSYEKL. The junction had 9 bases not matched to a gene; V was cut back by 0 bases and J by 4 bases. CDR3 sequence (DNA): TGCGCCAGCAGCCAAGATCAGGGGGACAGGGGGCTGGTAGAGACCCAGTACTTC. Its translation is CASSQDQGDRGLVETQYF.

The V call is TRBV6-5, the J call TRBJ1-1, with unresolved D. This CDR3 is 16 amino acids long. CDR1 and CDR2 from the germline V gene are MNHEY and SVGAGI. Trimming shortened V by 0 bases and J by 0 bases, and 11 bases separated the two germline ends. The CDR3 loop is CASSYSRESMNTEAFF. In DNA form, the CDR3 reads TGTGCCAGCAGTTACTCGCGGGAAAGCATGAACACTGAAGCTTTCTTT.

This clone was seen a single time. This rearrangement joins TRBV6-4 to TRBJ2-7, with 7 nucleotides matching TRBD1. The CDR3 sequence is 13 residues long. Germline V gene sequence: CDR1 MRHNA, CDR2 SNTAGT. The trim removed 6 bases at V and 5 bases at J, leaving 7 bases unmatched. The CDR3 bases are TGTGCCAGCAGCATCGACAGGGCCCACGAGCAGTACTTC. It translates to CASSIDRAHEQYF.

The chain couples TRBV9 to TRBJ2-1; 7 bases are a match to TRBD2. This CDR3 spans 14 amino acids. From germline, CDR1 is SGDLS and CDR2 YYNGEE. Losses at the gene ends were 4 bases for V and 7 bases for J; bases not matched to a gene: 8. CDR3 nucleotides: TGTGCCAGCAGCTCCGGTACGGGGGGAAATGAGCAGTTCTTC. Amino acids: CASSSGTGGNEQFF.

V usage is TRBV7-3 and J usage is TRBJ2-7, with 11 bases lining up with TRBD1. V lost 3 bases, J lost 6 bases, and 7 bases stayed unmatched. The CDR3 runs 15 residues. The germline gives CDR1 SGHTA, CDR2 FQGTGA. CDR3 DNA sequence: TGTGCCAGCAGCTTGGGAGGACAGGGGGCGTTCGAGCAGTACTTC. It codes for CASSLGGQGAFEQYF.

CDR3 protein: CASSLAGGEQYF. CDR3 in DNA: TGTGCCAGCAGCTTAGCAGGGGGCGAGCAGTACTTC. V is TRBV7-8 and J is TRBJ2-7, with TRBD1 as a possible D gene (6 bases). This CDR3 comprises 12 residues. Trimming took off 0 bases at V and 6 bases at J, with 6 bases between the two ends. Germline CDR1 and CDR2: SGHVS and FQNEAQ.

The genes are TRBV5-1 and TRBJ1-1, with D perhaps TRBD1 (5 bases). Trimming took 2 bases from V and 6 from J, leaving 14 bases between them. Germline V gene data show CDR1 as SGHRS and CDR2 as YFSETQ. This CDR3 contains 14 residues. The CDR3 protein is CASSFGGRMPEAFF. In nucleotides, the CDR3 is TGCGCCAGCAGCTTCGGGGGACGGATGCCTGAAGCTTTCTTT. The variable domain in full, completed from reference TRBV5-1 and TRBJ1-1, reads KAGVTQTPRYLIKTRGQQVTLSCSPISGHRSVSWYQQTPGQGLQFLFEYFSETQRNKGNFPGRFSGRQFSNSRSEMNVSTLELGDSALYLCASSFGGRMPEAFFGQGTRLTVV.

This rearrangement joins TRBV25-1 to TRBJ2-3; 11 positions match TRBD2. CDR1 is MGHDK and CDR2 is SYGVNS in the germline V gene. The length of the CDR3 is 18 residues. Losses at the gene ends were 6 bases for V and 3 bases for J; bases not matched to a gene: 14. The CDR3 DNA sequence: TGTGCCAGCAGCCAGAGACCGGGACTAGCGGATCGGACAGATACGCAGTATTTT. As protein: CASSQRPGLADRTDTQYF.

V gene TRBV30 combines with J gene TRBJ1-6; D uncertain. The germline V and J ends were trimmed by 3 bases and 7 bases, with 13 bases remaining between them. The CDR3 is made up of 14 amino acids. Looked up from germline, CDR1 is GTSNPN and CDR2 is SVGIG (reference sequence). The CDR3 nucleotides are TGTGCCTGGAGGCCCCTGGCCTCAAATTCACCCCTCCACTTT. Its protein product is CAWRPLASNSPLHF. The full variable domain, completed using reference TRBV30 and TRBJ1-6, is SQTIHQWPATLVQPVGSPLSLECTVEGTSNPNLYWYRQAAGRGLQLLFYSVGIGQISSEVPQNLSASRPQDRQFILSSKKLLLSDSGFYLCAWRPLASNSPLHFGNGTRLTVT.

There are a few counts of this clone. The chain combines TRBV6-5 with TRBJ1-5; no clear D. This CDR3 has 14 residues. Germline CDR1 and CDR2: MNHEY and SVGAGI. V gave up 8 bases and J gave up 2 bases, with 13 bases separating them. The CDR3 region has the DNA TGTGCCAGCCGACGAGGGAAGGGCAATCAGCCCCAGCATTTT. This translates into CASRRGKGNQPQHF.

The chain combines TRBV5-8 with TRBJ2-3, with a weak D call TRBD1 (6 bases). The CDR3 covers 16 residues. With 1 base removed from V and 6 bases from J, the gap between germline ends came to 18 bases. Germline lookup yields CDR1 SGHTS and CDR2 YDEGEE. In DNA, the CDR3 is TGTGCCAGCAGCTTGAATTCTGGACAGCGGTGGGATACGCAGTATTTT. It yields the protein CASSLNSGQRWDTQYF.

This rearrangement joins TRBV10-3 to TRBJ2-1, with TRBD2 matching over 7 bases. Germline trimming cut 4 bases from V and 6 bases from J; bases unmatched to any gene: 6. In germline, CDR1 is ENHRY, CDR2 SYGVKD. This CDR3 spans 14 amino acids. The CDR3 nucleotides read TGTGCCATCAGTGTCGAGCGGGACTCCAATGAGCAGTTCTTC. Translating gives CAISVERDSNEQFF.

This chain joins TRBV7-2 and TRBJ2-4; 11 nucleotides line up with TRBD2. The germline CDR1 and CDR2 sequences are SGHTA and FQGNSA. The CDR3 is made up of 17 amino acids. Unmatched junction bases numbered 9, after V lost 1 base and J lost 7 bases. This CDR3 reads CASSLDASGGPRNIQYF. CDR3 nucleotides: TGTGCCAGCAGCTTAGACGCTAGCGGGGGGCCCCGCAACATTCAGTACTTC.

The chain uses TRBV9 and TRBJ2-7; the match to TRBD1 covers 8 bases. This CDR3 contains 14 residues. Germline CDR1 is SGDLS and CDR2 is YYNGEE. Losses at the gene ends were 4 bases for V and 5 bases for J; bases not matched to a gene: 8. The DNA for the CDR3 is TGTGCCAGCAGCCTCCGACAGGGGCGAAACGAGCAGTACTTC. Translating gives CASSLRQGRNEQYF.

This rearrangement joins TRBV25-1 to TRBJ1-4; perhaps TRBD1 as D (5 bases). V lost 3 bases and J lost 5, with 13 bases in between. The germline gives CDR1 MGHDK, CDR2 SYGVNS. The CDR3 has 15 amino acids. CDR3 residues: CASSDYGAENEKLFF. The CDR3 region has the DNA TGTGCCAGCAGTGACTATGGGGCAGAGAATGAAAAACTGTTTTTT.

This sequence joins TRBV7-9 and TRBJ1-5, with no clear D. V lost 6 bases and J lost 1, with 7 bases in between. Germline-derived CDR1 and CDR2 are SEHNR and FQNEAQ (reference sequence). CDR3 length: 13 amino acids. CDR3 in amino acids: CASSKESNQPQHF. In DNA, the CDR3 is TGTGCCAGCAGTAAAGAGAGCAATCAGCCCCAGCATTTT.

The chain combines TRBV19 with TRBJ1-4; tentative D call: TRBD1 (5 bases). V gave up 5 bases and J gave up 6 bases, with 13 bases separating them. This CDR3 comprises 14 residues. CDR1 LNHDA and CDR2 SQIVND come from the germline V gene (reference sequence). CDR3 in amino acids: CASSHRDFDEKLFF. The CDR3 DNA is TGTGCCAGTAGTCACCGGGACTTTGATGAAAAACTGTTTTTT.

The V gene is TRBV7-6, the J gene TRBJ2-7, with TRBD1 matching over 9 bases. The junction had 4 bases not matched to a gene; V was cut back by 1 base and J by 6 bases. This CDR3 is 14 amino acids long. Germline CDR1 SGHVS, CDR2 FNYEAQ. CDR3 residues: CASSLGGTGLEQYF. The CDR3 nucleotides are TGTGCCAGCAGCTTAGGAGGGACAGGGCTCGAGCAGTACTTC.